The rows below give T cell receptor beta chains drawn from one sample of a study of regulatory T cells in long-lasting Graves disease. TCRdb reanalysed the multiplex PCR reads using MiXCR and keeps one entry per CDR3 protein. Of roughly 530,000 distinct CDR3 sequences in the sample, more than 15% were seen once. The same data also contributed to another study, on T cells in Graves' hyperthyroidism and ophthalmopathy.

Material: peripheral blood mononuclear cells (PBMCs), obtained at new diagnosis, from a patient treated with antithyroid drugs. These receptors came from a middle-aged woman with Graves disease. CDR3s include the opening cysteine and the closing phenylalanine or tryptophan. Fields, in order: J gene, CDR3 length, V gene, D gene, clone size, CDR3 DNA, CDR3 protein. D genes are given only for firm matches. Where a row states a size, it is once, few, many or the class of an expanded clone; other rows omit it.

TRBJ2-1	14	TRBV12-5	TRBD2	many	TGTGCTAGTGTTTTAAGCGGGGGGGGCAATGAGCAGTTCTTC	CASVLSGGGNEQFF
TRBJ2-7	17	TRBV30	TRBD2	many	TGTGCCTGGAGAGAAACGGGGGGGCGGGGGAGCTCCTACGAGCAGTACTTC	CAWRETGGRGSSYEQYF
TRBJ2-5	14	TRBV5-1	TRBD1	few	TGCGCCAGCAGCTACGGACAGGGCGCCGAGACCCAGTACTTC	CASSYGQGAETQYF
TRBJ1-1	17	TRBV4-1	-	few	TGCGCCAGCAGCCAAGACGCTCTTGGGTTGAGGAACACTGAAGCTTTCTTT	CASSQDALGLRNTEAFF
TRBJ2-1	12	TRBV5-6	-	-	TGTGCCAGCAGCCGACCGGTGGGTGAGCAGTTCTTC	CASSRPVGEQFF
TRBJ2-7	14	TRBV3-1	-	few	TGTGCCAGCAGCCAAGGTGGGGGGGCCTCCGAGCAGTACTTC	CASSQGGGASEQYF
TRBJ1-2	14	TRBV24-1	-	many	TGTGCCACCAGTGATTTGACAGGGTCCGATGGCTACACCTTC	CATSDLTGSDGYTF
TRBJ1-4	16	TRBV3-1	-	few	TGTGCCAGCAGCCCCTCTTGGACGGCAAGTAGTGAAAAACTGTTTTTT	CASSPSWTASSEKLFF
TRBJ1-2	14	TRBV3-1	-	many	TGTGCCAGCAGCCAAGGCGGGGTCTATGGTGGCTACACCTTC	CASSQGGVYGGYTF
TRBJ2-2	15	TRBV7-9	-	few	TGTGCCAGCAGCTTAGGGTCTACTCACACCGGGGAGCTGTTTTTT	CASSLGSTHTGELFF
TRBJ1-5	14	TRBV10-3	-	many	TGTGCCATCAGTGAGTCAGGGCAGAATCAGCCCCAGCATTTT	CAISESGQNQPQHF
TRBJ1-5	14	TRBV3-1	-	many	TGTGCCAGCAGCCCGAGGGGATTAAATCAGCCCCAGCATTTT	CASSPRGLNQPQHF
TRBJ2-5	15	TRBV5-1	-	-	TGCGCCAGCAGCTTGCAACAACTGAACGGGGAGACCCAGTACTTC	CASSLQQLNGETQYF
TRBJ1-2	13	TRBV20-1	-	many	TGCAGTGCTCCCGGACAGATTGGGGGTGGCTACACCTTC	CSAPGQIGGGYTF
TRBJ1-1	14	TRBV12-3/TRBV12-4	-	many	TGTGCCAGCAGCGCGAGGACTGCGAACACTGAAGCTTTCTTT	CASSARTANTEAFF
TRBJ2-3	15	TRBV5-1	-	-	TGTGCCAGCAGCCTATTGGGGTCGGGTGGAGATACGCAGTATTTT	CASSLLGSGGDTQYF
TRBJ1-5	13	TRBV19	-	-	TGTGCCAGTAGTATCAGCAGCGATCAGCCCCAGCATTTT	CASSISSDQPQHF